Sequencing of this TCR beta chain was carried out in a study of human T cells and chemical hapten exposure. V lost 2 bases and J lost 4, with 15 bases in between. The length of the CDR3 is 15 residues. CDR1 is DFQATT, CDR2 SNEGSKA, per germline (reference sequence). Time point denoted: patch test 1, 2 weeks after DPC sensitization. Described treatment: therapeutic diphenylcyclopropenone sensitization with weekly scalp DPC. Blood sampling preceded each patch test application. The starting material, unfractionated whole blood, was used for total RNA extraction. The library attached unique molecular identifiers to individual cDNA molecules. Via MiXCR, TCRdb re-called the RACE reads, giving one row per CDR3 protein. The profile covers some 120,000 distinct CDR3 sequences, with about 12% appearing a single time and roughly 1.3% taken by the ten largest.

The source is a woman aged 45-59 years with alopecia areata. Some clones in this sample may be carry-over from other donors' samples. The chain recombines TRBV20-1 with TRBJ1-5; D is unresolved. The source was whole blood, collected in connection with sensitization to the hapten diphenylcyclopropenone (DPC). Here the CDR3 reads CSARPTGPRNQPQHF. For the CDR3, the DNA is TGCAGTGCTAGACCGACCGGCCCGAGGAATCAGCCCCAGCATTTT.